This T cell receptor (beta chain) was recovered during a study of post-analysis software for immune sequencing data (dated by TCRdb to the mid-2010s). As for the study more broadly: Recorded disease courses included relapsing-remitting, secondary progressive and progressive-relapsing multiple sclerosis, with some patients lacking subtype annotation. The patient repertoires were set against about eleven previously published healthy control repertoires from donors whose ages ranged from roughly 6 to 25 years. A subset of samples was prepared in parallel using single-end sample barcoding, then pooled and co-amplified after Illumina adapter ligation. What the study reported, not specific to this receptor: Significantly higher frequencies in patients than in controls were found for roughly 5 TRBV segments, including TRBV5-6, TRBV5-1 and TRBV20-1. When samples were clustered directly using the F measure, samples prepared in the same batch co-clustered strongly, which prompted a batch-effect correction. Compared with controls, multiple sclerosis patients had significantly lower normalized Chao1 diversity, a finding suggesting substantial peripheral T-cell clonal expansion. The control group was slightly older than the multiple sclerosis patient group.

Library preparation was by PCR. The run used an Illumina HiSeq 2500. Unique molecular identifiers were incorporated into TCR beta cDNA libraries to reduce PCR and sequencing biases. Roughly 0.5 million cDNA molecules were obtained per 1 to 10 million input T cells, so each molecule approximated one T cell. The patient libraries were prepared and sequenced using the same protocol as the earlier healthy control dataset. Within a given batch, samples were prepared together, multiplexed and sequenced on the same HiSeq lane. Under the source paper's analysis protocol: MIGEC handled the raw barcoded reads, throwing out single-read molecular identifier groups before consensus assembly and CDR3 extraction. VDJtools was used for post-analysis of the clonotype tables, with diversity normalized by down-sampling every dataset to the smallest sample size. To correct batch-related cross-sample contamination, repertoire overlap clustering matched CDR3 amino acid sequences but not nucleotide sequences. TCRdb reprocessed the public reads (quality trimming at Q25 with fastp, clone calling with MiXCR) and kept in-frame beta chains. Every entry covers one CDR3 protein and lists the most common genes and DNA from its rows. TCRdb, not the original authors, processed these V and J calls. In this sample the table shows about 820,000 distinct CDR3 sequences, about 53% of which occur a single time. The biggest ten clones account for 4% to 5.5% of the sample.

V loses 6 bases at its end and J loses 2 bases; junction bases beyond the gene matches: 13. The germline V gene encodes CDR1 SGHKS and CDR2 YYEKEE (reference sequence). The CDR3 runs 16 amino acids, cysteine and phenylalanine included. The sequence is cut down to CDR3 DNA, 48 bases in frame from base 1. To demonstrate the VDJtools post-analysis software, the study profiled TCR beta repertoires from the peripheral blood of 13 young patients with multiple sclerosis. The patients with multiple sclerosis were children and adolescents between roughly 6 and 15 years of age. As regards this clonotype: Its antigen is currently not known. No clone much larger than this one lies a single base away; base qualities are absent.

The sequence derives from a girl under 18 with multiple sclerosis. The sequenced sample was blood. This sequence uses TRBV5-5 and TRBJ2-7; TRBD2 aligns with 8 central bases. In nucleotides, the sequence is TGTGCCAGCAACTCGGGAGGGCCAGCGGGAGCCTACGAGCAGTACTTC. Translated, it gives CASNSGGPAGAYEQYF.